Listed below are T cell receptor beta chains from one sample, sequenced in a study of blood T cell repertoires in COVID-19. Using immunoSEQ multiplex PCR, the repertoire was profiled, and TCRdb retains in-frame clones only, with some absent. The sample includes about 54,000 clones, roughly 85% seen only once; the top ten take under 6%. Sequencing used peripheral blood. All receptors derive from a human donor in a cohort sampled during active COVID-19. CDR3s include the opening cysteine and the closing phenylalanine or tryptophan. Some rows have no size entry. The others give once, few or many, or a class for an expanded clone.

length,V,size,CDR3
13,TRBV5-4,NA,CASSSKTERWQYF
17,TRBV19,NA,CASTRKRVSPTNEKLFF
14,TRBV6-2/TRBV6-3,NA,CASSDRRGNEKLFF
15,TRBV3-1/TRBV3-2,NA,CASSQVRGGLKTQYF
13,TRBV11-2,NA,CASSLDRLHEQFF
12,TRBV6-5,NA,CASRTGGYGYTF
16,TRBV28,NA,CASHQRGRGHGNTIYF
14,TRBV4-3,NA,CASSQDRSGNTIYF
16,TRBV5-1,NA,CASSPPLLPGQGRYTF
13,TRBV24-1,NA,CATSASGSDTQYF
16,TRBV19,NA,CASSDGQLVTTQPQHF
13,TRBV20-1,few,CSASPSGTDTQYF
16,TRBV4-1,few,CASSQVAGGNHYEQYF
14,TRBV27,NA,CASSYRGLEGGYTF
15,TRBV4-1,NA,CASSQDAGLGTEAFF
17,TRBV10-1,NA,CASSFLPGQGAYTEAFF
16,TRBV5-5,once,CASSSYRGRRRTEAFF
17,TRBV4-2,NA,CASSQDTRAGSLYGYTF
13,TRBV28,NA,CASSSPSSYEQYF
12,TRBV12-5,few,CASGLEKGGYTF
13,TRBV3-1/TRBV3-2,NA,CASSQEGGGKQYF
17,TRBV6-2/TRBV6-3,once,CASSYPPRGPTNYGYTF
14,TRBV30,NA,CAWSSGQGRSPLHF
15,TRBV15,NA,CATSLPGGTYNEQFF
15,TRBV7-6,NA,CASSSSGFINEKLFF
14,TRBV19,NA,CASSSLRGATEAFF
13,TRBV12-3/TRBV12-4,NA,CASSLGRVYEQYF
13,TRBV12-3/TRBV12-4,NA,CASSREPNEKLFF
15,TRBV4-1,NA,CASSQEDRGTSEQFF